The rows below give T cell receptor beta chains drawn from one sample of a study of blood T cell repertoires in COVID-19. Using immunoSEQ multiplex PCR, the repertoire was profiled, and TCRdb retains in-frame clones only, with some absent. Among about 250,000 clones listed, about 80% were seen once. Sequencing was carried out using peripheral blood. The receptor source for this set is a man over 45 with active or convalescent COVID-19. Both conserved end residues are part of each CDR3. The D gene is left open where the match is weak. The size entry is marked missing in some rows and otherwise reads once, few, many or a size class.

TRBV2	.	.	TRBJ1-1	TGTGCCAGCAGTGACAGGGGATGGAGTGCTTTCTTT	CASSDRGWSAFF
TRBV14	.	.	TRBJ2-2	TGTGCCAGCAGCCAAGGTCGGGGTGCCGGGGAGCTGTTTTTT	CASSQGRGAGELFF
TRBV11-3	many	.	TRBJ2-1	TGTGCCAGCAGCTTGGGCGGAGGCGGGGAGGCGCGTGAGCAGTTCTTC	CASSLGGGGEAREQFF
TRBV6-2/TRBV6-3	.	.	TRBJ2-1	TGTGCCAGCAGCCACCCAGGACCCCGAGGGGAGCAGTTCTTC	CASSHPGPRGEQFF
TRBV10-3	.	TRBD2	TRBJ2-1	TGTGCCATCAGTGATCGGCTAGCGGGGGGGCATGAGCAGTTCTTC	CAISDRLAGGHEQFF
TRBV19	.	TRBD1	TRBJ1-2	TGTGCCAGTAGTAGACAGGGGGCAGGCTACACCTTC	CASSRQGAGYTF
TRBV1	.	.	TRBJ1-6	TGCACCAGCAGCCAAGATTGGGACAGGGCTCCAGGGGCCCTCCACTTT	CTSSQDWDRAPGALHF
TRBV7-2	.	TRBD2	TRBJ2-4	TGTGCCAGCAGCCTTAGCGGGGCCGGGGGCATTCAGTACTTC	CASSLSGAGGIQYF
TRBV6-1	once	.	TRBJ2-1	TGTGCCAGCAGTGAAGCGGGCAGGGTAACCTACAATGAGCAGTTCTTC	CASSEAGRVTYNEQFF
TRBV7-9	.	TRBD2	TRBJ2-3	TGTGCCAGCAACATATCCCCAGCGGGGGGGGCCACAGATACGCAGTATTTT	CASNISPAGGATDTQYF
TRBV6-5	once	.	TRBJ1-2	TGTGCCAGCAGGAACGATAGGGGCTCCTTGAGTGGCTACACCTTC	CASRNDRGSLSGYTF
TRBV30	.	TRBD1	TRBJ1-1	TGTGCCTGGAGTATCGTGGCGGGACAGCCGAACACTGAAGCTTTCTTT	CAWSIVAGQPNTEAFF
TRBV28	.	.	TRBJ2-3	TGTGCCAGCACTTTAGCAGGCACAGATACGCAGTATTTT	CASTLAGTDTQYF
TRBV2	.	.	TRBJ2-7	TGTGCCAGCAGTCCCGGGACTCCCGCCTACGAGCAGTACTTC	CASSPGTPAYEQYF
TRBV30	.	.	TRBJ1-1	TGTGCCTGGAGTGTAATGGGGGGAACTGAAGCTTTCTTT	CAWSVMGGTEAFF
TRBV5-1	.	TRBD2	TRBJ2-2	TGCGCCAGCAGCCCCCGGGAGGGGGGGATCACCGGGGAGCTGTTTTTT	CASSPREGGITGELFF
TRBV11-1	.	TRBD2	TRBJ2-2	TGTGCCAGCAGCTTAGGTTACAGCGGGGCCGGGGAGCTGTTTTTT	CASSLGYSGAGELFF
TRBV3-1/TRBV3-2	.	.	TRBJ1-2	TGTGCCAGCAGCCAAGAGGGATGTGGAGGGGTTAGTGGCTACACCTTC	CASSQEGCGGVSGYTF
TRBV5-1	few	TRBD1	TRBJ2-7	TGCGCCAGCAGCGCCGCCGGACAGGGGACCAACGAGCAGTACTTC	CASSAAGQGTNEQYF
TRBV7-3	.	TRBD2	TRBJ2-1	TGTGCCAGCAGCCGTAGGCCGACTAGCGGGGGGGCGCACAATGAGCAGTTCTTC	CASSRRPTSGGAHNEQFF
TRBV9	.	TRBD2	TRBJ2-5	TGTGCCAGCAGCGTAGTGGGTAGCGGGAGGGAGACCCAGTACTTC	CASSVVGSGRETQYF
TRBV5-1	.	.	TRBJ1-1	TGCGCCAGCAGCCCGGGAGGGGGGGAGAACACTGAAGCTTTCTTT	CASSPGGGENTEAFF
TRBV4-1	.	.	TRBJ2-1	TGCGCCAGCAGCCAAGCCGTGACGACAGTCCCCTACAATGAGCAGTTCTTC	CASSQAVTTVPYNEQFF
TRBV4-3	.	.	TRBJ2-1	TGCGCCAGCAGCCAAACCGTAGAGGCGGGCAATGAGCAGTTCTTC	CASSQTVEAGNEQFF
TRBV9	.	.	TRBJ2-2	TGTGCCAGCAGCGTAGGACTAGCGAACACCGGGGAGCTGTTTTTT	CASSVGLANTGELFF
TRBV9	once	.	TRBJ2-5	TGTGCCAGCAGCGTAACTAGTCCGGGCCAAGAGACCCAGTACTTC	CASSVTSPGQETQYF
TRBV4-3	.	.	TRBJ2-7	TGCGCCAGCAGCCAAGATAGGAGGGGGCCTCAGGGCGAGCAGTACTTC	CASSQDRRGPQGEQYF
TRBV5-1	once	TRBD1	TRBJ2-7	TGCGCCAGCACCCGACAGGGTAGCTACGAGCAGTACTTC	CASTRQGSYEQYF
TRBV30	.	TRBD2	TRBJ2-2	TGTGCCTGGAGTGGACTAGCGGGGGTCGGGGAGCTGTTTTTT	CAWSGLAGVGELFF
TRBV28	.	.	TRBJ1-4	TGTGCCAGCAGAGAACAGAGTACAAATGAAAAACTGTTTTTT	CASREQSTNEKLFF
TRBV7-2	.	TRBD1	TRBJ1-1	TGTGCCAGCAGACAAGGACAGGGGCACACTGAAGCTTTCTTT	CASRQGQGHTEAFF